The T cell receptor beta chain under discussion was sequenced for a study of cytomegalovirus exposure and HLA in healthy donors. Study at large: A prior study identified 90 million to 120 million unique TCR beta sequences from 200 million or so T cells.

Study-level results: It was in a later analysis that TCR association rates were seen to vary by HLA locus, highest for DRB1 and lowest for HLA-C.

As regards this clone: Its target is unknown.

Primers: 60 Vbeta forward and 13 Jbeta reverse. The protocol was immunoSEQ multiplex PCR, while the TCRdb copy is restricted to in-frame clones and leaves out a portion. Seen here are some 140,000 clones, 83% observed once, and the top ten hold less than 2%. This receptor was identified in a man aged 40-49 years in good health and CMV-seronegative. Sequenced input: PBMCs.

The CDR3, as DNA: TGTGCCAGCAGCCCACAGCCGGGACAGAGCTACGAGCAGTACTTC. Encoded protein: CASSPQPGQSYEQYF. The V and J genes are TRBV9 and TRBJ2-7; 7 bases line up with TRBD1. This CDR3 spans 15 amino acids. Germline values: CDR1 SGDLS, CDR2 YYNGEE. V shed 4 bases and J 3 bases; nucleotides not matched to a gene: 10.